This T cell receptor (beta chain) was profiled in a study of blood T cell repertoires in COVID-19. Study context: The origin of the acute and convalescent COVID-19 samples was the United States, Italy and Spain. PBMCs, B-cell-depleted T cells, or T cells were the source of the cDNA or gDNA that made up the material.

As handled by the study authors: Scientists estimated how many nucleated cells there were by amplifying reference gene primers. Profiling relied on immunoSEQ multiplex PCR, and the TCRdb table lists in-frame clones only, not all of them. The DNA was the basis for D and trimming; V, J and clone size are from that table. The table includes tens of thousands of clones, around 88% detected once. The CDR3 contains 14 residues. CDR1 is MNHNS and CDR2 is SASEGT in the germline V gene. V was trimmed by 2 bases and J by 8 bases, leaving 15 bases between them. This clone was seen once. The specimen sequenced was peripheral blood. The chain couples TRBV6-1 to TRBJ1-2; D perhaps matches TRBD1 (5 bases). The TCR was taken from a man in his fifties or sixties with acute or convalescent COVID-19. CDR3 DNA: TGTGCCAGCAGTGAACTGGGGCTCGGTCGGGGCTACACCTTC. This sequence encodes CASSELGLGRGYTF.